The T cell receptor (beta chain) described here comes from a study of breast tumors, draining lymph nodes, adjacent tissues. Study results and limitations: Tumor and nontumor repertoires were significantly more similar in luminal-like than in basal-like breast cancer. Tumor TCR diversity was below lymph nodes but above nontumor tissue. The lymph node origin of tumor T cells was framed as consistent with a hypothesis, not demonstrated.

This clonotype was seen repeatedly, ten times or more. Its target is not known. Via MiXCR, TCRdb re-called the multiplex PCR reads, giving one row per CDR3 protein. The table lists about 47,000 distinct CDR3 sequences, 23% of them singletons, with 8% in the top ten. The germline CDR1 and CDR2 sequences are SGHRS and YFSETQ. Trimming shortened V by 4 bases and J by 7 bases, and 9 bases separated the two germline ends. The CDR3 extends over 11 amino acids. The sample taken for sequencing was breast tumor tissue. The clonotype originates from a female donor with breast cancer. Some clones in this sample may be carry-over from other donors' samples. The rearrangement links TRBV5-1 to TRBJ2-7, with TRBD2 as a possible D gene (6 bases). Written as DNA, the CDR3 is TGCGCCAGCAGCAGCGGGCTGGAGCAGTACTTC. The encoded protein is CASSSGLEQYF.